What follows is one TCR beta chain and its context. These data are taken from a study of cytomegalovirus exposure and HLA in healthy donors. Researchers ran the PCR with 60 Vbeta and 13 Jbeta primers. TCRdb's table, derived via immunoSEQ multiplex PCR, lists solely in-frame clones and lacks some. The data show some 200,000 clones, about four fifths seen once. Per the germline V gene, CDR1 is SGDLS and CDR2 is YYNGEE. This CDR3 comprises 15 residues. V gave up 5 bases and J gave up 4 bases, with 18 bases separating them. Sequencing was performed on PBMCs. The receptor comes from a man aged 50-59 years in good health and CMV-seronegative. The V gene is TRBV9, the J gene TRBJ1-2; D possibly corresponds to TRBD1 (6 bases). The CDR3 here is CASSRRGGQTYGYTF. In nucleotides, the CDR3 is TGTGCCAGCAGTCGAAGGGGGGGGCAAACCTATGGCTACACCTTC.